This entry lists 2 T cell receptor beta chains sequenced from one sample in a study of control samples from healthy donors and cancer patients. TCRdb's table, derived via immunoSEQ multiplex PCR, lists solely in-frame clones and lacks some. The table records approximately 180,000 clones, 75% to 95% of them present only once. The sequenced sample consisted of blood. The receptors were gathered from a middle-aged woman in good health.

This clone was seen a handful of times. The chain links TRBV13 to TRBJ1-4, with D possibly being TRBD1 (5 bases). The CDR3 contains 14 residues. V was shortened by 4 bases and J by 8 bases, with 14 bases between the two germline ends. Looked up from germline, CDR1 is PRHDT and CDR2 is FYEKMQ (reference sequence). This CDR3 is CASSSSRGGEKLFF. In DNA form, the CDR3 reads TGTGCCAGCAGCTCTAGCCGTGGGGGGGAAAAACTGTTTTTT.

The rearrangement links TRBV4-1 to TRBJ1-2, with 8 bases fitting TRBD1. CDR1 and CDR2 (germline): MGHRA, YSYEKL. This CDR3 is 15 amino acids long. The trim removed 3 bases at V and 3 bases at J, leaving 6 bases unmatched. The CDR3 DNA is TGCGCCAGCAGCCATCTAAACAGGGGGGACTATGGCTACACCTTC. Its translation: CASSHLNRGDYGYTF.